A single sample gave rise to the 27 T cell receptor beta chains below, sequenced in a study of CD8 T cells in ankylosing spondylitis. Study outcomes and limitations: Made up of several highly homologous variants, a TCR beta motif appeared characteristic of ankylosing spondylitis blood.

The antigens for these receptors are not known. TCRdb redid the calling of the 5' RACE reads with MiXCR, one entry per CDR3 protein. The table includes about 130,000 distinct CDR3 sequences, 17% detected once. The sample consisted of blood, either unsorted or a sorted T cell fraction (not recorded which). The receptors were gathered from a male donor with ankylosing spondylitis.

This rearrangement joins TRBV3-1 to TRBJ2-5; no firm D call. The CDR3 totals 15 residues. Germline V gene lookup returns CDR1 LGHDT and CDR2 YNNKEL (reference sequence). The V end lost 0 bases, the J end lost 3 bases, and 11 bases lay between the germline ends. CDR3 loop: CASSQERYEEETQYF. CDR3 coding DNA: TGTGCCAGCAGCCAAGAGCGCTATGAGGAAGAGACCCAGTACTTC.

The chain joins TRBV6-5 to TRBJ2-1, with TRBD2 matching over 8 bases. This CDR3 spans 13 amino acids. Germline trimming cut 3 bases from V and 10 bases from J; bases unmatched to any gene: 5. CDR1 and CDR2 from the germline V gene are MNHEY and SVGAGI. CDR3 residues: CASSYSSGGEQFF. CDR3 nucleotide sequence: TGTGCCAGCAGTTATAGTTCGGGGGGGGAGCAGTTCTTC.

The chain couples TRBV28 to TRBJ2-1; perhaps TRBD1 as D (6 bases). CDR1 is MDHEN and CDR2 is SYDVKM in the germline V gene. The ends were cut back, 2 bases at V and 8 bases at J, with 13 bases in the middle. CDR3 length: 14 amino acids. The CDR3 DNA reads TGTGCCAGCAGTTTAGGGACACTATCGGATGAGCAGTTCTTC. Its translation is CASSLGTLSDEQFF.

This clonotype was detected only a few times. CDR3 sequence: CASSHGTSRSTDTQYF. CDR3 DNA sequence: TGCGCCAGCAGCCATGGGACAAGCCGTAGCACAGATACGCAGTATTTT. The rearrangement joins TRBV4-3 to TRBJ2-3, with a possible D match to TRBD1 (6 bases). Germline V CDR1 and CDR2: LGHNA, YSLEER. V lost 3 bases, J lost 0 bases, and 13 bases lay in between. The CDR3 has 16 residues.

This clonotype has a single count. This rearrangement joins TRBV19 to TRBJ1-4; maybe TRBD1 (5 bases). V shed 6 bases and J shed 8 bases, with 7 bases lying between them. Germline CDR1 reads LNHDA; CDR2 reads SQIVND (reference sequence). The CDR3 length is 11 residues. The CDR3 spells CASRGGEKLFF. CDR3 nucleotides: TGTGCCAGTAGGGGGGGAGAAAAACTGTTTTTT.

V usage is TRBV28 and J usage is TRBJ1-2; 8 positions match TRBD1. Trimming removed 8 bases from V and 8 bases from J; junction bases left unmatched: 10. This CDR3 contains 13 residues. CDR1 MDHEN and CDR2 SYDVKM come from the germline V gene. For the CDR3, the DNA is TGTGCCAGCGCCGGTCTCAGGGGGCAAGGCTACACCTTC. Translating it yields CASAGLRGQGYTF.

This chain links TRBV7-9 with TRBJ2-7; TRBD2 matches 11 bases. With V trimmed by 5 bases and J by 1 base, 4 bases remained unmatched. This CDR3 contains 15 residues. The V gene's germline CDR1 is SEHNR and CDR2 FQNEAQ (reference sequence). CDR3 amino acids: CASSLTSGRSYEQYF. In DNA, the CDR3 is TGTGCCAGCAGCCTAACTAGCGGGAGATCCTACGAGCAGTACTTC.

In DNA form, the CDR3 reads TGTGCCAGCACCAAGGACAGGGGATACGAGCAGTACTTC. Its protein product is CASTKDRGYEQYF. This chain uses TRBV6-2 or TRBV6-3 with TRBJ2-7; TRBD1 matches 9 bases. The CDR3 extends over 13 amino acids. Trimming cost V 7 bases and J 4 bases; bases outside gene matches: 5. The germline V gene has CDR1 MNHEY and CDR2 SVGEGT.

The chain links TRBV25-1 to TRBJ1-2; unclear D gene. Germline CDR1 reads MGHDK; CDR2 reads SYGVNS. The CDR3 sequence is 14 residues long. Trimming took 0 bases from V and 3 from J, leaving 8 bases between them. CDR3 amino acids: CASSEYVPHYGYTF. In DNA, the CDR3 is TGTGCCAGCAGTGAATATGTCCCGCACTATGGCTACACCTTC.

The genes are TRBV9 and TRBJ1-6, with D possibly matching TRBD1 (5 bases). The CDR3 contains 14 residues. V was shortened by 3 bases and J by 10 bases, with 14 bases between the two germline ends. Germline-derived CDR1 and CDR2 are SGDLS and YYNGEE. Here the CDR3 DNA reads TGTGCCAGCAGCGGTGGCGGACATGTATCACCCCTCCACTTT. This gives the protein CASSGGGHVSPLHF.

V usage is TRBV7-2 and J usage is TRBJ2-2; D may be TRBD1 (6 bases). The V gene's germline CDR1 is SGHTA and CDR2 FQGNSA. V dropped 4 bases and J dropped 4 bases, with 19 bases sitting between them. The CDR3 extends over 17 amino acids. This CDR3 reads CASSSRTVQGITGELFF. The CDR3 DNA follows: TGTGCCAGCAGCTCGCGGACGGTACAGGGTATCACCGGGGAGCTGTTTTTT.

This clonotype came up a few times. The chain recombines TRBV2 with TRBJ2-7, with 7 bases that match TRBD1. The junction had 6 bases not matched to a gene; V was cut back by 6 bases and J by 1 base. The CDR3 is 14 amino acids. Germline V gives CDR1 SNHLY, CDR2 FYNNEI. Written as DNA, the CDR3 is TGTGCCAGCAGAGGACAGGTTGATTCCTACGAGCAGTACTTC. This gives the protein CASRGQVDSYEQYF.

V gene TRBV7-9 combines with J gene TRBJ2-7; D gene uncertain. The V and J ends lost 5 bases and 2 bases respectively, with 16 bases between them. Looked up from germline, CDR1 is SEHNR and CDR2 is FQNEAQ (reference sequence). The CDR3 contains 15 residues. In DNA form, the CDR3 reads TGTGCCAGCAGCCTTCAAGTCCCGGGTGCCTACGAGCAGTACTTC. Amino acid sequence: CASSLQVPGAYEQYF.

The rearrangement uses TRBV3-1 and TRBJ1-2, with D unresolved. Per germline, CDR1 LGHDT and CDR2 YNNKEL (reference sequence). V was trimmed by 2 bases and J by 8 bases, leaving 15 bases between them. The length of the CDR3 is 14 residues. The CDR3 coding sequence is TGTGCCAGCAGCCAACAGAATTCGTGGGGAGGCTACACCTTC. Residues: CASSQQNSWGGYTF.

The chain has TRBV9 and TRBJ2-7; D ambiguous. This CDR3 is 15 amino acids long. V was trimmed by 0 bases and J by 3 bases, leaving 13 bases between them. From germline, CDR1 is SGDLS and CDR2 YYNGEE. CDR3 loop: CASSVVEASVYEQYF. The CDR3 DNA reads TGTGCCAGCAGCGTAGTAGAAGCATCAGTCTACGAGCAGTACTTC.

This clonotype has at least ten counts. The chain uses TRBV5-6 and TRBJ2-7, with 8 nucleotides matching TRBD1. The CDR3 has 14 amino acids. Losses at the gene ends were 4 bases for V and 6 bases for J; bases not matched to a gene: 9. Germline loops: CDR1 SGHDT, CDR2 YYEEEE. In DNA form, the CDR3 reads TGTGCCAGCAGCCAAAGGACAGGGTACGGCGAGCAGTACTTC. This codes for CASSQRTGYGEQYF.

This clonotype was counted only a few times. The chain has TRBV12-3 or TRBV12-4 and TRBJ2-7; TRBD1 might be the D (5 bases). The CDR3 length is 12 residues. V lost 6 bases and J 6 bases, leaving 12 bases between the germline ends. Here the CDR3 DNA reads TGTGCCAGCAGGGGGCCTTCGGGCGAGCAGTACTTC. It specifies CASRGPSGEQYF.

The gene calls are TRBV12-3 or TRBV12-4 and TRBJ2-5; the D gene could be TRBD1 or TRBD2 (5 bases each). The ends were cut back, 6 bases at V and 3 bases at J, with 14 bases in the middle. There are 14 residues in the CDR3. The CDR3 coding sequence is TGTGCCAGCAGCTTGTGGCAGGGAGAAGAGACCCAGTACTTC. Translating gives CASSLWQGEETQYF.

The V gene is TRBV9, the J gene TRBJ2-5; 13 nucleotides align to TRBD2. Germline V gene data show CDR1 as SGDLS and CDR2 as YYNGEE. The CDR3 is 17 amino acids. Trimming cost V 4 bases and J 9 bases; bases outside gene matches: 15. The CDR3 bases are TGTGCCAGCAGCTTTCAGGAATGGACTAGCGGGAGCGAGGCCCAGTACTTC. This sequence encodes CASSFQEWTSGSEAQYF.

In DNA form, the CDR3 reads TGTGCCAGCAGTTTATATAGCGGCAACGCCTACGAGCAGTACTTC. It translates to CASSLYSGNAYEQYF. The rearrangement links TRBV27 to TRBJ2-7; a possible D gene is TRBD2 (6 bases). V lost 1 base to trimming and J lost 2 bases, with 12 bases between them. The length of the CDR3 is 15 residues. CDR1 is MNHEY, CDR2 SMNVEV, per germline (reference sequence).

V and J are TRBV5-1 and TRBJ2-7; no definite D call. Germline V gives CDR1 SGHRS, CDR2 YFSETQ. V was trimmed by 1 base and J by 4 bases, leaving 9 bases between them. The CDR3 totals 13 residues. This CDR3 is CASSLFRAYEQYF. The CDR3 nucleotides are TGCGCCAGCAGCTTGTTCCGGGCGTACGAGCAGTACTTC.

The sample holds many counts of this clonotype. J is TRBJ1-4 and V is TRBV29-1; D is unclear. The CDR3 has 14 residues. Per the germline V gene, CDR1 is SQVTM and CDR2 is ANQGSEA. Trimming took 6 bases from V and 3 from J, leaving 14 bases between them. CDR3 coding DNA: TGCAGCGTCGTAATTGGGGTGGCTAATGAAAAACTGTTTTTT. The encoded protein is CSVVIGVANEKLFF. Full variable domain (missing parts from reference TRBV29-1 and TRBJ1-4): SAVISQKPSRDICQRGTSLTIQCQVDSQVTMMFWYRQQPGQSLTLIATANQGSEATYESGFVIDKFPISRPNLTFSTLTVSNMSPEDSSIYLCSVVIGVANEKLFFGSGTQLSVL.

This clonotype appeared a few times. The chain carries TRBV12-3 or TRBV12-4 and TRBJ1-1, with unresolved D. The ends were cut back, 6 bases at V and 3 bases at J, with 14 bases in the middle. This CDR3 is 14 amino acids long. Written as DNA, the CDR3 is TGTGCCAGCAGCCTTGGGGTCTTAGACACTGAAGCTTTCTTT. It translates to CASSLGVLDTEAFF.

On this clonotype itself: This may stem from a read error, because a much larger clone lies one nucleotide away. The V gene is TRBV27, the J gene TRBJ2-1, with D possibly matching TRBD2 (5 bases). Trimming stripped 5 bases from V and 4 bases from J, with 15 bases between. The CDR3 totals 15 residues. In germline, CDR1 is MNHEY, CDR2 SMNVEV (reference sequence). The CDR3 bases are TGTGCCAGCAGTGGAGAGCGGAAGGTGTACAATGAGCAGTTCTTC. Protein product: CASSGERKVYNEQFF.

The V call is TRBV9, the J call TRBJ1-5, with D perhaps TRBD1 (5 bases). Germline lookup yields CDR1 SGDLS and CDR2 YYNGEE. The CDR3 extends over 15 amino acids. V lost 4 bases to trimming and J lost 5 bases, with 16 bases between them. The CDR3 here is CASSNLGGSDQPQHF. The CDR3, as DNA: TGTGCCAGCAGCAACCTGGGGGGGTCGGATCAGCCCCAGCATTTT.

This clonotype was seen only a few times. This sequence joins TRBV27 and TRBJ2-1; D may be TRBD2 (6 bases). This CDR3 has 14 residues. Germline V gene sequence: CDR1 MNHEY, CDR2 SMNVEV (reference sequence). Trimming stripped 3 bases from V and 5 bases from J, with 11 bases between. CDR3 loop: CASSLTRSHNEQFF. The CDR3 nucleotides read TGTGCCAGCAGTTTGACTAGGTCCCACAATGAGCAGTTCTTC.

This clonotype has a handful of counts. The rearrangement links TRBV12-3 or TRBV12-4 to TRBJ2-2, with no clear D. The CDR3 runs to 13 residues. The V gene lost 3 bases and the J gene lost 9 bases, with 11 bases spanning the gap. CDR3 in amino acids: CASSLSLGRELFF. The CDR3 DNA reads as TGTGCCAGCAGTTTGTCGTTGGGCCGGGAGCTGTTTTTT.